A single sample is the source of the 24 T cell receptor beta chains below, sequenced in a study of T-cell memory formation after mild COVID-19. TCRdb used MiXCR to reprocess the 5' RACE reads, holding one entry per CDR3 protein. Among approximately 250,000 distinct CDR3 sequences, approximately 16% were seen once, and the ten largest hold around 21%. Sequencing input: PBMCs or a T cell subset sorted from them (not recorded which). The receptors shown here come from a man between 18 and 29 years old who had mild COVID-19 (a few samples of this study predate the infection). Cell type and time point are not known.

The chain carries TRBV6-2 or TRBV6-3 and TRBJ2-1; no clear D. The ends were cut back, 5 bases at V and 7 bases at J, with 21 bases in the middle. Germline CDR1 is MNHEY and CDR2 is SVGEGT. This CDR3 has 16 residues. CDR3 sequence (DNA): TGTGCCAGCAGTCTGGGCGCAGGAGTCGGTACAAATGAGCAGTTCTTC. The encoded protein is CASSLGAGVGTNEQFF.

This clonotype was counted between two and nine times. This chain joins TRBV5-6 and TRBJ2-5; a weak D match, TRBD2 (5 bases). Germline V gene data show CDR1 as SGHDT and CDR2 as YYEEEE. V lost 2 bases and J lost 5, with 10 bases in between. The CDR3 runs 13 residues. CDR3 DNA: TGTGCCAGCAGCTTCGGGATCAGGGAGACCCAGTACTTC. This encodes CASSFGIRETQYF. Combining the CDR3 with reference TRBV5-6 and TRBJ2-5 gives the whole variable domain DAGVTQSPTHLIKTRGQQVTLRCSPKSGHDTVSWYQQALGQGPQFIFQYYEEEERQRGNFPDRFSGHQFPNYSSELNVNALLLGDSALYLCASSFGIRETQYFGPGTRLLVL.

This chain uses TRBV5-1 with TRBJ2-3; 12 bases align to TRBD1. The V and J ends lost 4 bases and 0 bases, in that order; junction bases with no gene match: 3. Per the germline V gene, CDR1 is SGHRS and CDR2 is YFSETQ. CDR3 length equals 16 residues. The DNA for the CDR3 is TGCGCCAGCAGCGCGGGACAGGGGGCCAGCACAGATACGCAGTATTTT. Amino acid sequence: CASSAGQGASTDTQYF.

The table lists this clonotype with a few counts. CDR3 amino acids: CSVEEVGGGSYEQYF. The CDR3 nucleotides read TGCAGCGTTGAAGAGGTAGGGGGCGGCTCCTACGAGCAGTACTTC. The chain recombines TRBV29-1 with TRBJ2-7; the match to TRBD1 covers 7 bases. The CDR3 contains 15 residues. Trimming removed 0 bases from V and 0 bases from J; junction bases left unmatched: 5. Germline assignment: CDR1 SQVTM and CDR2 ANQGSEA.

This clonotype turned up a few times. The rearrangement joins TRBV10-3 to TRBJ2-5; 9 nucleotides line up with TRBD1. V was clipped by 10 bases and J by 4 bases; unmatched bases: 10. The CDR3 extends over 14 amino acids. Germline CDR1 reads ENHRY; CDR2 reads SYGVKD. The CDR3 protein is CATAGQGERETQYF. The DNA for the CDR3 is TGTGCCACGGCGGGACAGGGAGAGAGAGAGACCCAGTACTTC.

The table lists this clonotype with a few counts. V and J are TRBV7-3 and TRBJ2-3; the D gene is possibly TRBD2 (5 bases). V shed 1 base and J shed 1 base, with 18 bases lying between them. Per germline, CDR1 SGHTA and CDR2 FQGTGA. CDR3 length equals 18 residues. DNA of the CDR3: TGTGCCAGCAGCTTAAGACTGGTGGCGGGCTTAGGCACAGATACGCAGTATTTT. This sequence encodes CASSLRLVAGLGTDTQYF.

This chain joins TRBV10-1 and TRBJ2-3; D may be TRBD2 (5 bases). The CDR3 runs to 15 residues. V was pared by 5 bases and J by 6 bases, with 18 bases between. CDR1 and CDR2 (germline): WNHNN, SYGVQD (reference sequence). CDR3 region: CASSPSGSARDTQYF. The CDR3, as DNA: TGCGCCAGCAGTCCCTCGGGGTCCGCCCGCGATACGCAGTATTTT.

V is TRBV18 and J is TRBJ1-1; D is unresolved. The CDR3 has 12 amino acids. CDR1 is KGHSH, CDR2 LQKENI, per germline. The germline V and J ends were trimmed by 5 bases and 8 bases, with 12 bases remaining between them. CDR3 coding DNA: TGTGCCAGCTCAGCCTCCGGGTCGGAAGCTTTCTTT. The encoded protein is CASSASGSEAFF.

This clonotype was detected many times. The gene calls are TRBV7-9 and TRBJ2-7; the D gene is possibly TRBD1 (5 bases). Germline V gene lookup returns CDR1 SEHNR and CDR2 FQNEAQ (reference sequence). The germline V and J ends were trimmed by 5 bases and 3 bases, with 17 bases remaining between them. This CDR3 has 15 residues. CDR3 residues: CASSPVQAGIYEQYV. CDR3 DNA sequence: TGTGCCAGCAGCCCCGTACAAGCAGGGATCTACGAGCAGTACGTC.

This clonotype was seen a handful of times. The rearrangement links TRBV5-1 to TRBJ2-3; 9 nucleotides match TRBD1. Germline V gene sequence: CDR1 SGHRS, CDR2 YFSETQ. After removal of 4 bases from V and 4 bases from J, the junction contained 10 bases not matched to a gene. The CDR3 has 16 amino acids. As DNA, the CDR3 is TGCGCCAGCAGCAGGGGACAGGGCGCCAGAGCAGATACGCAGTATTTT. Translating it yields CASSRGQGARADTQYF.

A single count supports this clonotype. This chain's CDR3 is CASSLDRSGTGTAYEQYV. The CDR3 coding sequence is TGTGCCAGCAGCTTAGATCGGTCCGGGACAGGGACGGCCTACGAGCAGTACGTC. The rearrangement joins TRBV11-3 to TRBJ2-7, with 9 bases lining up with TRBD1. Trimming took 0 bases from V and 2 from J; bases not matched to a gene: 11. The CDR3 is 18 residues long. Germline V gives CDR1 SGHNT, CDR2 YENEEA.

The chain recombines TRBV7-9 with TRBJ1-2, with no clear D. The CDR3 covers 14 residues. V lost 1 base and J 6 bases, leaving 12 bases between the germline ends. CDR1 and CDR2 (germline): SEHNR, FQNEAQ (reference sequence). For the CDR3, the DNA is TGTGCCAGCAGCTTAGGGGCCGGAATTCATGGCTACACCTTC. Translating gives CASSLGAGIHGYTF. Based on the CDR3 plus reference TRBV7-9 and TRBJ1-2, the full variable domain is DTGVSQNPRHKITKRGQNVTFRCDPISEHNRLYWYRQTLGQGPEFLTYFQNEAQLEKSRLLSDRFSAERPKGSFSTLEIQRTEQGDSAMYLCASSLGAGIHGYTFGSGTRLTVV.

The genes are TRBV4-1 and TRBJ1-2; D may be TRBD1 (5 bases). Germline V lookup: CDR1 MGHRA, CDR2 YSYEKL. The CDR3 runs 15 residues. The ends were cut back, 0 bases at V and 4 bases at J, with 12 bases in the middle. The CDR3 DNA reads TGCGCCAGCAGCCAAGAGGGGGGAATCGCCTATGGCTACACCTTC. It codes for CASSQEGGIAYGYTF.

The chain is built from TRBV9 and TRBJ2-3; 8 bases agree with TRBD1. Germline values: CDR1 SGDLS, CDR2 YYNGEE. The CDR3 runs 15 residues. J gave up 5 bases and V 5 bases, and 10 bases lay outside the gene matches. The CDR3 reads CASSKQGGSGDTQYF. CDR3 in DNA: TGTGCCAGCAGTAAACAGGGGGGCTCGGGAGATACGCAGTATTTT.

This clonotype was counted only a few times. The chain employs TRBV15 and TRBJ1-5; perhaps TRBD1 as D (5 bases). Per the germline V gene, CDR1 is LNHNV and CDR2 is YYDKDF (reference sequence). Trimming stripped 3 bases from V and 4 bases from J, with 13 bases between. The CDR3 covers 15 residues. CDR3 amino acids: CATSRLATVNQPQHF. For the CDR3, the DNA is TGTGCCACCAGCAGGTTGGCGACAGTAAATCAGCCCCAGCATTTT. The whole variable domain, remainder taken from reference TRBV15 and TRBJ1-5, is DAMVIQNPRYQVTQFGKPVTLSCSQTLNHNVMYWYQQKSSQAPKLLFHYYDKDFNNEADTPDNFQSRRPNTSFCFLDIRSPGLGDTAMYLCATSRLATVNQPQHFGDGTRLSIL.

The rearrangement joins TRBV12-3 or TRBV12-4 to TRBJ2-2; D is possibly TRBD1 or TRBD2 (5 bases each). This CDR3 has 15 amino acids. Trimming removed 2 bases at V and 6 bases at J, with 13 bases between. The CDR3 is CASSLTQGRAGELFF. CDR3 sequence (DNA): TGTGCCAGCAGTTTAACCCAGGGACGGGCCGGGGAGCTGTTTTTT.

The CDR3 DNA is TGTGCCAGCAGTGCAGTGATCTCTGGGGCCAACGTCCTGACTTTC. It yields the protein CASSAVISGANVLTF. The chain combines TRBV6-5 with TRBJ2-6, with no clear D. This CDR3 is built from 15 residues. Trimming cost V 5 bases and J 0 bases, with 8 bases left between them. In germline, CDR1 is MNHEY, CDR2 SVGAGI.

CDR3 DNA sequence: TGTGCCAGTAGTACGATGGGGACTAGCGATACGCAGTATTTT. It is translated as CASSTMGTSDTQYF. V and J are TRBV19 and TRBJ2-3, with 9 bases aligning to TRBD2. The ends lost 4 bases at V and 6 bases at J; junction bases unmatched: 5. CDR3 size: 14 residues. Looked up from germline, CDR1 is LNHDA and CDR2 is SQIVND (reference sequence). Complete variable domain (other parts from reference TRBV19 and TRBJ2-3): DGGITQSPKYLFRKEGQNVTLSCEQNLNHDAMYWYRQDPGQGLRLIYYSQIVNDFQKGDIAEGYSVSREKKESFPLTVTSAQKNPTAFYLCASSTMGTSDTQYFGPGTRLTVL.

The rearrangement joins TRBV5-4 to TRBJ1-1, with D unclear. In germline, CDR1 is SGHNT, CDR2 YYREEE (reference sequence). V was clipped by 4 bases and J by 7 bases, with 11 bases between them. This CDR3 has 12 residues. In nucleotides, the CDR3 is TGTGCCAGCAGCGATTCCTGGGGTGAAGCTTTCTTT. Protein product: CASSDSWGEAFF.

This clonotype showed up just a few times. The chain recombines TRBV4-3 with TRBJ2-3; possible D gene TRBD2, 6 bases. The CDR3 spans 17 residues. Germline V gene sequence: CDR1 LGHNA, CDR2 YSLEER. Trimming took 0 bases from V and 6 from J, leaving 19 bases between them. The CDR3 nucleotides are TGCGCCAGCAGCCAAGATGTGTTTGGAGGGGTGACGGATACGCAGTATTTT. It encodes CASSQDVFGGVTDTQYF.

The chain has TRBV12-3 or TRBV12-4 and TRBJ2-3; tentatively, D is TRBD2 (5 bases). Trimming left V 3 bases short and J 5 bases short, with 15 bases between. CDR3 size: 15 residues. Here the CDR3 DNA reads TGTGCCAGCAGTTTCGTGTTGTCCGGGGAAGATACGCAGTATTTT. It encodes CASSFVLSGEDTQYF.

This chain links TRBV9 with TRBJ1-5; D remains unclear. From germline, CDR1 is SGDLS and CDR2 YYNGEE. The germline V and J ends were trimmed by 0 bases and 4 bases, with 5 bases remaining between them. This CDR3 region has 13 residues. Here the CDR3 DNA reads TGTGCCAGCAGCGTAGACCCGAATCAGCCCCAGCATTTT. This encodes CASSVDPNQPQHF.

The sample holds a few counts of this clonotype. The genes are TRBV9 and TRBJ2-7; D is unclear. The germline V gene encodes CDR1 SGDLS and CDR2 YYNGEE. Trimming removed 4 bases at V and 2 bases at J, with 13 bases between. The CDR3 spans 14 residues. The CDR3 bases are TGTGCCAGCAGCCCAGAGAGTTCCACCTACGAGCAGTACTTC. It is translated as CASSPESSTYEQYF.

This clonotype appeared a few times. Here the CDR3 reads CASSSRDSSYEQYF. The CDR3 DNA reads TGTGCCAGCAGTTCCCGGGATAGCTCCTACGAGCAGTACTTC. This chain uses TRBV6-5 with TRBJ2-7, with D maybe TRBD2 (5 bases). CDR3 length equals 14 residues. Trimming cost V 4 bases and J 0 bases, with 10 bases left between them. Germline CDR1 reads MNHEY; CDR2 reads SVGAGI.